This T cell receptor (beta chain) was identified during a study of a mutant IDH1 vaccine in newly diagnosed glioma. The wider study: Earlier care involved radiotherapy, temozolomide, or both, and the majority received both. Study-wide findings and caveats: No link was apparently found between pseudoprogression and changes in top peripheral T cell clonotypes. Among all patients, vaccine-induced immune responses occurred in around 93%.

As regards this clone: The antigen is unknown.

Assay: immunoSEQ multiplex PCR; the TCRdb copy retains only in-frame clones and omits some. The table shows approximately 67,000 clones, with about four fifths occurring only once. The CDR3 runs to 14 residues. Trimming took 2 bases from V and 4 from J, leaving 11 bases between them. CDR1 is MDHEN and CDR2 is SYDVKM in the germline V gene. Time point meaning: baseline, week 1 (first vaccination visit). As for treatment: pre-vaccination baseline after standard-of-care therapy. The sequence was obtained from a woman aged 18 to 35 with glioma. Some clones in this sample may be carry-over from other donors' samples. The V and J genes are TRBV28 and TRBJ1-1; TRBD1 is a possible D gene (5 bases). Sequencing was performed on peripheral blood mononuclear cells (PBMCs), taken from a glioma patient treated with radiotherapy, temozolomide or both. CDR3 residues: CASSLVVGGTEAFF. The CDR3, as DNA: TGTGCCAGCAGTTTAGTAGTGGGGGGCACTGAAGCTTTCTTT.